This T cell receptor beta chain came from a study of cytomegalovirus exposure and HLA in healthy donors. Note on this clone: Its antigen is not identified.

Study observations and caveats: Rare TCR sequences predominated, though certain public TCRs were found in many donors. The records held CMV serostatus as the only immune exposure information.

This CDR3 is built from 12 residues. Trimming removed 5 bases from V and 5 bases from J; junction bases left unmatched: 0. Germline V gives CDR1 SGHNT, CDR2 YENEEA. Vbeta (60) and Jbeta (13) primers were used in the PCR. Assay: immunoSEQ multiplex PCR; the TCRdb copy retains only in-frame clones and omits some. The repertoire holds about 76,000 clones, with roughly two thirds as singletons. This receptor was taken from a man between 60 and 75 years old in good health and CMV-seropositive. Sequenced input: PBMCs. The chain employs TRBV11-3 and TRBJ2-3, with TRBD2 identical over 8 bases. The CDR3 sequence is CASSTSGDTQYF. As DNA, the CDR3 is TGTGCCAGCAGCACTAGCGGAGATACGCAGTATTTT.